The 9 T cell receptor beta chains presented below share a single source sample, sequenced in a study of cytomegalovirus exposure and HLA in healthy donors (dated by TCRdb to the late 2010s). The library was made by the immunoSEQ multiplex PCR assay. A mixture of 60 forward primers for TCR Vbeta segments and 13 reverse primers for TCR Jbeta segments was used in the multiplex PCR. The table was pulled from immuneACCESS by TCRdb, which kept in-frame rearrangements only. Such tables lose some clones; where checked, under half of the loss comes from unresolved V genes, and the rest has no known cause. The sample data list 100,000 to 150,000 clones, and 74% of these were observed just once. The top ten hold 4% of the sample. The sequencing sample was made of PBMCs. The receptors originated from a man aged 40-49 years in good health and CMV-seropositive.

The CDR3 coding sequence is TGTGCCAGCAGCAACCGTGAGGTTCTGTTTTTT. It yields the protein CASSNREVLFF. The chain carries TRBV11-2 and TRBJ1-4; no clear D. The CDR3 is 11 residues long. V was cut by 5 bases and J by 14 bases, with 12 bases left in between. Germline-derived CDR1 and CDR2 are SGHAT and FQNNGV.

The chain recombines TRBV4-3 with TRBJ1-1; 7 bases match TRBD1. V lost 4 bases and J lost 2; bases outside the gene matches: 7. The CDR3 is 15 residues long. Germline-derived CDR1 and CDR2 are LGHNA and YSLEER. CDR3: CASSPSTGFNTEAFF. DNA for the CDR3: TGCGCCAGCAGCCCTTCGACAGGGTTTAACACTGAAGCTTTCTTT.

The V gene is TRBV4-1, the J gene TRBJ1-1, with TRBD1 matching over 8 bases. Germline values: CDR1 MGHRA, CDR2 YSYEKL. V lost 7 bases and J lost 2; bases outside the gene matches: 9. This CDR3 has 15 amino acids. CDR3 coding DNA: TGCGCCAGCAAGGTTTTACAGGGGGTAAACACTGAAGCTTTCTTT. Translated: CASKVLQGVNTEAFF.

The chain combines TRBV29-1 with TRBJ2-7; tentatively, D is TRBD1 (5 bases). The CDR3 runs to 13 residues. Germline V gene data show CDR1 as SQVTM and CDR2 as ANQGSEA. The germline V and J ends were trimmed by 1 base and 2 bases, with 9 bases remaining between them. The CDR3 nucleotides are TGCAGCGTTGAAGTAGACAGTCCCTACGAGCAGTACTTC. Amino acids: CSVEVDSPYEQYF.

V gene TRBV29-1 combines with J gene TRBJ1-5; tentatively, D is TRBD1 (6 bases). Germline loops: CDR1 SQVTM, CDR2 ANQGSEA. The CDR3 loop spans 13 amino acids. V lost 7 bases and J lost 7, with 17 bases in between. The CDR3 loop reads CSAKGGRDQPQHF. The CDR3 DNA reads as TGCAGCGCTAAGGGGGGGAGAGACCAGCCCCAGCATTTT.

This chain links TRBV11-2 with TRBJ2-1, with 9 nucleotides matching TRBD1. The length of the CDR3 is 18 residues. The V gene's germline CDR1 is SGHAT and CDR2 FQNNGV. Losses at the gene ends were 4 bases for V and 2 bases for J; bases not matched to a gene: 12. The CDR3 DNA follows: TGTGCCAGCAGCTCCGGACAGGGGTGGGGGGAAACCTACAATGAGCAGTTCTTC. It codes for CASSSGQGWGETYNEQFF.

The V gene is TRBV27, the J gene TRBJ1-2; no definite D call. The CDR3 runs 15 residues. Deletions cut 6 bases from V and 6 bases from J, with 20 bases between. Per the germline V gene, CDR1 is MNHEY and CDR2 is SMNVEV (reference sequence). CDR3 loop: CASSYSRGSVDGYTF. Here the CDR3 DNA reads TGTGCCAGCAGCTACTCGAGAGGTTCGGTGGATGGCTACACCTTC.

Here the CDR3 DNA reads TGTGCCAGCAGCCCCGACAGGGGGGATACGCAGTATTTT. Encoded protein: CASSPDRGDTQYF. The chain couples TRBV5-4 to TRBJ2-3; 9 bases fit TRBD1. CDR1 and CDR2 (germline): SGHNT, YYREEE (reference sequence). J was trimmed by 6 bases and V by 4 bases; bases with no gene match: 3. This CDR3 contains 13 residues.

This clone occurred once. The chain employs TRBV18 and TRBJ2-7; D perhaps matches TRBD1 (6 bases). Germline values: CDR1 KGHSH, CDR2 LQKENI. The V and J ends lost 1 base and 0 bases respectively, with 10 bases between them. This CDR3 is 15 amino acids long. CDR3 amino acids: CASSPRDTVSYEQYF. The CDR3 DNA sequence: TGTGCCAGCTCACCACGGGACACCGTCTCCTACGAGCAGTACTTC.